What follows are 32 T cell receptor beta chains derived from one specimen sequenced in a study of chemoradiotherapy in HPV16-positive cancers. Libraries were prepared by immunoSEQ multiplex PCR; TCRdb keeps only in-frame clonotypes and omits some of them. The sample has about 68,000 clones; 85% to 90% are singletons. The sequencing used blood, collected from a patient who underwent chemoradiotherapy. These TCRs come from a human donor with HPV-associated anogenital cancer.

This clone was seen a single time. The chain links TRBV29-1 to TRBJ1-1, with D possibly matching TRBD1 (6 bases). The CDR3 is 13 residues long. The V gene lost 7 bases and the J gene lost 1 base, with 13 bases spanning the gap. Germline values: CDR1 SQVTM, CDR2 ANQGSEA. The chain's CDR3 is CSAQGGENTEAFF. CDR3 nucleotide sequence: TGCAGCGCTCAAGGGGGGGAGAACACTGAAGCTTTCTTT.

The chain links TRBV5-1 to TRBJ2-1; 8 bases align to TRBD2. Germline values: CDR1 SGHRS, CDR2 YFSETQ. This CDR3 contains 15 residues. V was pared by 0 bases and J by 8 bases, with 7 bases of the junction left unmatched. In DNA form, the CDR3 reads TGCGCCAGCAGCTTGGAAAGCGGGAGTAGCGATGAGCAGTTCTTC. Translation gives CASSLESGSSDEQFF.

The chain combines TRBV28 with TRBJ2-1; the D is unclear. V was pared by 5 bases and J by 9 bases, with 8 bases between. This CDR3 has 11 residues. CDR1 MDHEN and CDR2 SYDVKM come from the germline V gene. The CDR3 nucleotides are TGTGCCAGCAGTCCCCCGGGTGAGCAGTTCTTC. This gives the protein CASSPPGEQFF.

This sequence joins TRBV27 and TRBJ1-6; 7 bases map to TRBD1. The germline V gene encodes CDR1 MNHEY and CDR2 SMNVEV (reference sequence). The trim removed 2 bases at V and 5 bases at J, leaving 3 bases unmatched. The CDR3 loop spans 15 amino acids. DNA for the CDR3: TGTGCCAGCAGTTTAGAGGACAGGAATAATTCACCCCTCCACTTT. Encoded protein: CASSLEDRNNSPLHF.

The V call is TRBV11-2, the J call TRBJ2-7; weak D call: TRBD1 (6 bases). V lost 5 bases and J lost 3, with 14 bases in between. The germline V gene encodes CDR1 SGHAT and CDR2 FQNNGV. This CDR3 has 14 amino acids. Here the CDR3 DNA reads TGTGCCAGCAGCCTGGAGACAGGAATCTACGAGCAGTACTTC. Translating it yields CASSLETGIYEQYF.

The CDR3 coding sequence is TGTGCCAGCACCCTGGGGACAGCTTACACAGATACGCAGTATTTT. Amino acids: CASTLGTAYTDTQYF. The chain uses TRBV6-6 and TRBJ2-3; 7 nucleotides align to TRBD1. Germline V gene data show CDR1 as MNHNY and CDR2 as SVGAGI (reference sequence). The CDR3 runs 15 residues. Losses at the gene ends were 7 bases for V and 2 bases for J; bases not matched to a gene: 9.

The chain's CDR3 is CASSERGPVLAKNIQYF. CDR3 bases: TGTGCCAGCAGTGAAAGGGGACCCGTACTAGCCAAAAACATTCAGTACTTC. The V and J genes are TRBV2 and TRBJ2-4; either TRBD1 or TRBD2 may fit D (5 bases each). CDR1 and CDR2 (germline): SNHLY, FYNNEI. V lost 2 bases, J lost 0 bases, and 14 bases lay in between. The CDR3 loop spans 17 amino acids. The full variable domain, its missing parts supplied by reference TRBV2 and TRBJ2-4, is EPEVTQTPSHQVTQMGQEVILRCVPISNHLYFYWYRQILGQKVEFLVSFYNNEISEKSEIFDDQFSVERPDGSNFTLKIRSTKLEDSAMYFCASSERGPVLAKNIQYFGAGTRLSVL.

The chain recombines TRBV19 with TRBJ1-1, with D unresolved. V was pared by 7 bases and J by 11 bases, with 17 bases between. CDR3 length equals 12 residues. Germline CDR1 and CDR2: LNHDA and SQIVND (reference sequence). The CDR3: CASTVRDLGAFF. In DNA form, the CDR3 reads TGTGCCAGTACCGTCCGAGACCTGGGGGCTTTCTTT.

This clone has only one observation. The chain combines TRBV6-5 with TRBJ1-1; D might be TRBD1 (6 bases). Trimming shortened V by 6 bases and J by 3 bases, and 11 bases separated the two germline ends. The germline gives CDR1 MNHEY, CDR2 SVGAGI. The CDR3 length is 13 residues. This CDR3 reads CASRRGGHTEAFF. CDR3 coding DNA: TGTGCCAGCAGGCGAGGGGGGCACACTGAAGCTTTCTTT.

This chain links TRBV7-9 with TRBJ1-5, with unresolved D. The germline gives CDR1 SEHNR, CDR2 FQNEAQ (reference sequence). The ends were cut back, 3 bases at V and 3 bases at J, with 3 bases in the middle. This CDR3 comprises 12 residues. DNA for the CDR3: TGTGCCAGCAGCTTGTACAATCAGCCCCAGCATTTT. Translation: CASSLYNQPQHF.

This chain's CDR3 is CAWSNLPNTEAFF. CDR3 nucleotides: TGTGCCTGGAGTAATCTTCCGAACACTGAAGCTTTCTTT. V and J are TRBV30 and TRBJ1-1; unclear D gene. The CDR3 has 13 residues. Germline CDR1 is GTSNPN and CDR2 is SVGIG (reference sequence). V was cut by 2 bases and J by 1 base, with 8 bases left in between.

Ten or more counts support this clone. The rearrangement links TRBV19 to TRBJ1-1; 7 bases are a match to TRBD1. CDR3 length: 16 amino acids. Per the germline V gene, CDR1 is LNHDA and CDR2 is SQIVND (reference sequence). The ends lost 4 bases at V and 3 bases at J; junction bases unmatched: 11. The CDR3 sequence: CASSKTGSLLDTEAFF. DNA of the CDR3: TGTGCCAGTAGTAAGACAGGGTCGCTTTTGGACACTGAAGCTTTCTTT.

The rearrangement uses TRBV6-5 and TRBJ1-6; no clear D gene. CDR1 and CDR2 (germline): MNHEY, SVGAGI. The CDR3 totals 13 residues. Trimming stripped 6 bases from V and 7 bases from J, with 10 bases between. The CDR3 is CASSATENSPLHF. The CDR3 bases are TGTGCCAGCAGCGCGACGGAGAATTCACCCCTCCACTTT.

The chain has TRBV15 and TRBJ1-2; perhaps TRBD1 as D (5 bases). V was clipped by 5 bases and J by 2 bases, with 15 bases between them. The CDR3 has 15 amino acids. The germline V gene encodes CDR1 LNHNV and CDR2 YYDKDF (reference sequence). The CDR3 region has the DNA TGTGCCACCAGCGAACAGAGGGGCATGAACTATGGCTACACCTTC. Translating gives CATSEQRGMNYGYTF.

The V gene is TRBV7-9, the J gene TRBJ1-1; D remains unclear. CDR3 length: 15 residues. Germline V gene sequence: CDR1 SEHNR, CDR2 FQNEAQ (reference sequence). V was trimmed by 4 bases and J by 1 base, leaving 13 bases between them. The CDR3 region has the DNA TGTGCCAGCAGCTCGGCGGCGACTGGGAACACTGAAGCTTTCTTT. As protein: CASSSAATGNTEAFF.

The rearrangement links TRBV7-9 to TRBJ2-2; D unresolved. The germline gives CDR1 SEHNR, CDR2 FQNEAQ (reference sequence). Trimming stripped 7 bases from V and 5 bases from J, with 17 bases between. The CDR3 spans 15 residues. The DNA of the CDR3 is TGTGCCAGCACCCAAGGGTTATATGGAACCGGGGAGCTGTTTTTT. Its translation is CASTQGLYGTGELFF.

A few counts support this clone. The V call is TRBV29-1, the J call TRBJ2-7, with TRBD2 as a possible D gene (6 bases). Germline CDR1 SQVTM, CDR2 ANQGSEA. This CDR3 has 11 residues. The V and J ends lost 4 bases and 4 bases respectively, with 8 bases between them. CDR3 region: CSVGREYEQYF. The DNA for the CDR3 is TGCAGCGTTGGGCGGGAATACGAGCAGTACTTC.

This clone has a handful of counts. V and J are TRBV7-2 and TRBJ1-2, with a weak D call TRBD1 (5 bases). The length of the CDR3 is 14 residues. Trimming left V 1 base short and J 8 bases short, with 14 bases between. The germline V gene has CDR1 SGHTA and CDR2 FQGNSA. Here the CDR3 reads CASSLGGGASGYTF. In DNA, the CDR3 is TGTGCCAGCAGCTTAGGCGGAGGGGCGAGCGGCTACACCTTC.

This chain joins TRBV6-5 and TRBJ2-1; D is perhaps TRBD2 (5 bases). CDR3 length: 12 residues. V was pared by 5 bases and J by 9 bases, with 11 bases between. In germline, CDR1 is MNHEY, CDR2 SVGAGI. The CDR3 sequence is CASSPDRGEQFF. In DNA form, the CDR3 reads TGTGCCAGCAGTCCCGACCGGGGTGAGCAGTTCTTC.

CDR3 nucleotide sequence: TGCGCCAGCAGCTCCGGGACGGTGGGCAACTATGGCTACACCTTC. Translating gives CASSSGTVGNYGYTF. The J gene is TRBJ1-2, the V gene TRBV5-1; the D gene is possibly TRBD1 (5 bases). The CDR3 sequence is 15 residues long. With 3 bases removed from V and 2 bases from J, the gap between germline ends came to 14 bases. The germline V gene encodes CDR1 SGHRS and CDR2 YFSETQ.

V usage is TRBV7-2 and J usage is TRBJ2-7; D is uncertain. Looked up from germline, CDR1 is SGHTA and CDR2 is FQGNSA. The CDR3 is 15 amino acids. Trimming cost V 4 bases and J 4 bases, with 17 bases left between them. The CDR3 reads CASSSRGGSAYEQYF. The CDR3 DNA is TGTGCCAGCAGCTCCCGCGGTGGCAGCGCGTACGAGCAGTACTTC.

The V gene is TRBV15, the J gene TRBJ1-5; D not resolved. The CDR3 extends over 15 amino acids. V gave up 3 bases and J gave up 4 bases, with 13 bases separating them. Germline V gene data show CDR1 as LNHNV and CDR2 as YYDKDF (reference sequence). The CDR3 nucleotides are TGTGCCACCAGCAGGACCTGGTCAGAAAATCAGCCCCAGCATTTT. Its protein product is CATSRTWSENQPQHF.

This chain joins TRBV18 and TRBJ1-6, with TRBD1 as a possible D gene (5 bases). The CDR3 is made up of 13 amino acids. Trimming removed 4 bases at V and 8 bases at J, with 9 bases between. Germline V gives CDR1 KGHSH, CDR2 LQKENI. Here the CDR3 reads CASSQARDSPLHF. The DNA for the CDR3 is TGTGCCAGCTCACAGGCCAGGGATTCACCCCTCCACTTT.

V gene TRBV4-1 combines with J gene TRBJ1-6, with a tentative D call TRBD1 (6 bases). Looked up from germline, CDR1 is MGHRA and CDR2 is YSYEKL. CDR3 length: 16 amino acids. The V gene lost 4 bases and the J gene lost 2 bases, with 12 bases spanning the gap. The CDR3 reads CASSRTGSAYNSPLHF. The CDR3 DNA reads as TGCGCCAGCAGCCGTACAGGGAGCGCCTATAATTCACCCCTCCACTTT.

The chain uses TRBV28 and TRBJ2-7; a possible D gene is TRBD1 (6 bases). Per the germline V gene, CDR1 is MDHEN and CDR2 is SYDVKM. V was pared by 4 bases and J by 1 base, with 20 bases between. The CDR3 extends over 17 amino acids. The chain's CDR3 is CASSSPGQPSASYEQYF. Written as DNA, the CDR3 is TGTGCCAGCAGTTCCCCCGGACAGCCTTCGGCTTCCTACGAGCAGTACTTC.

V is TRBV7-2 and J is TRBJ2-1; D possibly corresponds to TRBD1 (6 bases). V dropped 7 bases and J dropped 3 bases, with 16 bases sitting between them. The germline V gene has CDR1 SGHTA and CDR2 FQGNSA. The CDR3 runs 15 residues. The CDR3: CASIQRGQNYNEQFF. In nucleotides, the CDR3 is TGTGCCAGCATTCAACGAGGACAGAACTACAATGAGCAGTTCTTC.

This chain joins TRBV27 and TRBJ2-5; perhaps TRBD1 as D (6 bases). V lost 4 bases and J 3 bases, leaving 9 bases between the germline ends. From germline, CDR1 is MNHEY and CDR2 SMNVEV (reference sequence). The CDR3 runs to 13 residues. CDR3 coding DNA: TGTGCCAGCAGTTGGACAGACGAAGAGACCCAGTACTTC. Translation: CASSWTDEETQYF.

The chain is built from TRBV25-1 and TRBJ1-2, with D perhaps TRBD1 (6 bases). The CDR3 length is 16 residues. Germline CDR1 and CDR2: MGHDK and SYGVNS. The V gene lost 0 bases and the J gene lost 4 bases, with 15 bases spanning the gap. This CDR3 is CASSEYRSGVGYGYTF. In DNA form, the CDR3 reads TGTGCCAGCAGTGAATATCGGTCAGGGGTGGGCTATGGCTACACCTTC.

This clone was counted a single time. The rearrangement joins TRBV27 to TRBJ2-2, with D maybe TRBD2 (5 bases). The germline V gene encodes CDR1 MNHEY and CDR2 SMNVEV (reference sequence). The CDR3 sequence is 13 residues long. V lost 6 bases and J 9 bases, leaving 14 bases between the germline ends. CDR3 region: CASRRRDRWELFF. DNA for the CDR3: TGTGCCAGCAGACGACGGGATAGGTGGGAGCTGTTTTTT.

The gene calls are TRBV9 and TRBJ2-3, with 10 positions matching TRBD2. CDR3 length: 15 amino acids. Germline CDR1 SGDLS, CDR2 YYNGEE. The V gene end was trimmed by 2 bases and the J gene end by 4 bases; junction bases not matched to a gene: 4. The chain's CDR3 is CASSVSGGLSDTQYF. In nucleotides, the CDR3 is TGTGCCAGCAGCGTTAGCGGGGGGCTTTCAGATACGCAGTATTTT.

The J gene is TRBJ2-5, the V gene TRBV29-1, with TRBD1 identical over 9 bases. The CDR3 is 14 amino acids. Per germline, CDR1 SQVTM and CDR2 ANQGSEA. V shed 2 bases, J shed 6 bases, and the junction held 7 bases outside the gene matches. CDR3 region: CSVEPGTGPQTQYF. DNA for the CDR3: TGCAGCGTTGAACCCGGGACAGGGCCGCAGACCCAGTACTTC.

J is TRBJ2-7 and V is TRBV5-1; no firm D call. Trimming stripped 5 bases from V and 4 bases from J, with 7 bases between. Looked up from germline, CDR1 is SGHRS and CDR2 is YFSETQ. This CDR3 comprises 11 residues. Here the CDR3 DNA reads TGCGCCAGCAGGTCCGGTTACGAGCAGTACTTC. Translated: CASRSGYEQYF.